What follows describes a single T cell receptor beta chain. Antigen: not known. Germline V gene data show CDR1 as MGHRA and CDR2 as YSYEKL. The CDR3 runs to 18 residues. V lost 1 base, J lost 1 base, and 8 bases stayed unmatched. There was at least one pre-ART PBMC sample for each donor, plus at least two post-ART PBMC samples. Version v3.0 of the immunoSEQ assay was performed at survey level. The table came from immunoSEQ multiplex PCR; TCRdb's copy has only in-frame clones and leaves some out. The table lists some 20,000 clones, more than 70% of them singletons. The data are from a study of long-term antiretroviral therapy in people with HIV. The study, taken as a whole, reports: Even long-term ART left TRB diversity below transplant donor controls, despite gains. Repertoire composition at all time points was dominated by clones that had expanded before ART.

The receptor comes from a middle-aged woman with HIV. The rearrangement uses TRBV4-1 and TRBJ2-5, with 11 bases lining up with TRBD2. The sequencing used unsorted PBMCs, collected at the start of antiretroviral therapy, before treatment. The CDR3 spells CASSQVSGGGPLQETQYF. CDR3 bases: TGCGCCAGCAGCCAAGTTAGCGGGGGGGGACCCCTCCAAGAGACCCAGTACTTC.